The 14 T cell receptor beta chains below all came from one sample that was sequenced in a study of T cell responses to AZD1222 COVID-19 vaccine. The assay was immunoSEQ multiplex PCR, and TCRdb's table has in-frame clones only and misses some. This sample has 90,000 to 120,000 clones, with over 70% found just once. Sequenced material: peripheral blood, taken on day 0 of AZD1222 vaccination. These receptors came from an adult in good health.

The chain couples TRBV10-2 to TRBJ2-2; the match to TRBD1 covers 10 bases. V lost 11 bases and J lost 4; bases outside the gene matches: 4. The CDR3 is made up of 13 amino acids. Germline-derived CDR1 and CDR2 are WSHSY and SAAADI. CDR3 residues: CAGTGESTGELFF. DNA for the CDR3: TGCGCCGGGACAGGGGAGAGCACCGGGGAGCTGTTTTTT.

The rearrangement links TRBV12-5 to TRBJ2-1, with 8 bases fitting TRBD2. Looked up from germline, CDR1 is LGHNT and CDR2 is FRNRAP. CDR3 size: 19 residues. V was pared by 0 bases and J by 6 bases, with 16 bases of the junction left unmatched. The CDR3 spells CASGLVQIAGYRDFNEQFF. Here the CDR3 DNA reads TGTGCTAGTGGTTTGGTACAAATAGCGGGGTACCGAGACTTCAATGAGCAGTTCTTC.

The chain recombines TRBV7-8 with TRBJ1-1; D gene unclear. This CDR3 has 13 residues. Trimming pared 0 bases from V and 7 bases from J, leaving 9 bases between. Germline assignment: CDR1 SGHVS and CDR2 FQNEAQ. For the CDR3, the DNA is TGTGCCAGCAGCTTAGCGTCTAGAGGTGAAGCTTTCTTT. Translating gives CASSLASRGEAFF.

This CDR3 is CASSFGLGLNEKLFF. The CDR3 nucleotides read TGTGCCAGCAGTTTTGGTTTGGGCCTAAATGAAAAACTGTTTTTT. The chain has TRBV28 and TRBJ1-4, with unresolved D. In germline, CDR1 is MDHEN, CDR2 SYDVKM. The CDR3 length is 15 residues. Trimming left V 3 bases short and J 5 bases short, with 13 bases between.

The chain combines TRBV10-3 with TRBJ2-1; 15 bases line up with TRBD2. Trimming took 0 bases from V and 8 from J; bases not matched to a gene: 8. Germline assignment: CDR1 ENHRY and CDR2 SYGVKD. The CDR3 loop spans 18 amino acids. CDR3 region: CAISESRTSGGVHDEQFF. For the CDR3, the DNA is TGTGCCATCAGTGAGTCACGGACTAGCGGGGGGGTTCACGATGAGCAGTTCTTC.

Only one count was recorded for this clone. This CDR3 is CASTRSYGYTF. CDR3 DNA sequence: TGTGCCAGCACCCGATCCTATGGCTACACCTTC. The chain joins TRBV6-5 to TRBJ1-2; D uncertain. Germline V gene sequence: CDR1 MNHEY, CDR2 SVGAGI. The CDR3 runs 11 residues. V lost 7 bases and J 4 bases, leaving 7 bases between the germline ends.

The chain links TRBV5-8 to TRBJ1-2, with D perhaps TRBD1 (6 bases). Germline assignment: CDR1 SGHTS and CDR2 YDEGEE. The ends were cut back, 1 base at V and 3 bases at J, with 19 bases in the middle. The CDR3 extends over 17 amino acids. The CDR3, as DNA: TGTGCCAGCAGCTTGTTGATTTGGGACAACCTTTACTATGGCTACACCTTC. It encodes CASSLLIWDNLYYGYTF.

The chain recombines TRBV6-4 with TRBJ2-1, with 9 bases matching TRBD1. Trimming took 3 bases from V and 8 from J; bases not matched to a gene: 8. The CDR3 loop spans 15 amino acids. Germline V lookup: CDR1 MRHNA, CDR2 SNTAGT. For the CDR3, the DNA is TGTGCCAGCAGTGATGGGACAGGGATTGCCTATGAGCAGTTCTTC. It specifies CASSDGTGIAYEQFF.

This chain uses TRBV9 with TRBJ2-1; 9 bases agree with TRBD2. CDR1 and CDR2 from the germline V gene are SGDLS and YYNGEE. This CDR3 spans 16 amino acids. The junction had 6 bases not matched to a gene; V was cut back by 3 bases and J by 2 bases. In DNA form, the CDR3 reads TGTGCCAGCAGCGGCGCCGCTAGCGGGACCTACAATGAGCAGTTCTTC. This sequence encodes CASSGAASGTYNEQFF.

This chain uses TRBV27 with TRBJ2-7, with D perhaps TRBD2 (5 bases). From germline, CDR1 is MNHEY and CDR2 SMNVEV (reference sequence). Trimming left V 1 base short and J 5 bases short, with 15 bases between. The CDR3 runs to 15 residues. The DNA of the CDR3 is TGTGCCAGCAGTTTATTAGATAGCGTGGTCCACGAGCAGTACTTC. It yields the protein CASSLLDSVVHEQYF.

The chain carries TRBV5-5 and TRBJ1-2; 7 bases match TRBD1. The length of the CDR3 is 16 residues. Trimming removed 0 bases from V and 5 bases from J; junction bases left unmatched: 10. Per the germline V gene, CDR1 is SGHKS and CDR2 is YYEKEE (reference sequence). In nucleotides, the CDR3 is TGTGCCAGCAGCTTGGAACCAGGGGGTCTTTCTTATGGCTACACCTTC. Translation: CASSLEPGGLSYGYTF.

This clone was counted between two and nine times. The chain recombines TRBV24-1 with TRBJ1-5; tentative D call: TRBD1 (5 bases). CDR3 size: 15 residues. Germline loops: CDR1 KGHDR, CDR2 SFDVKD. V lost 4 bases and J 7 bases, leaving 16 bases between the germline ends. The chain's CDR3 is CATSDRAEGRQPQHF. The CDR3 DNA reads TGTGCCACCAGTGACAGGGCAGAAGGGAGACAGCCCCAGCATTTT.

The chain links TRBV21-1 to TRBJ1-2. TRBV21-1 corresponds to a pseudogene. There are 18 residues in the CDR3. This CDR3 is CASSKGGGAGHVGYGYTF. The CDR3 DNA sequence: TGTGCCAGCAGCAAAGGTGGGGGCGCGGGGCACGTAGGCTATGGCTACACCTTC.

The V call is TRBV28, the J call TRBJ1-5, with D perhaps TRBD1 (5 bases). The CDR3 length is 12 residues. V lost 7 bases to trimming and J lost 7 bases, with 11 bases between them. Germline V gives CDR1 MDHEN, CDR2 SYDVKM. The CDR3 DNA is TGTGCCAGCACATCAGGGCTACAGCCCCAGCATTTT. Encoded protein: CASTSGLQPQHF.